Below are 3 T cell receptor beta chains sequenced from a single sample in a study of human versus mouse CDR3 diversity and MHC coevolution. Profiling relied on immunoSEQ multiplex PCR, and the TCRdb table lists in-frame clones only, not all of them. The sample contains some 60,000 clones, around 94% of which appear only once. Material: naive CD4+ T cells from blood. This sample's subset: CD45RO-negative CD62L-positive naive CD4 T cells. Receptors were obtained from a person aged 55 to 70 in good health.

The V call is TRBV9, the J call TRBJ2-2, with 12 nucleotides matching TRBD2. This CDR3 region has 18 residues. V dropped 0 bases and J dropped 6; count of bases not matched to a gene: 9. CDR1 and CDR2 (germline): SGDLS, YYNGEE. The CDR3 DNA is TGTGCCAGCAGCGTAGTCCCCACCGGGACTAGCGGGCCCGGGGAGCTGTTTTTT. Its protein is CASSVVPTGTSGPGELFF.

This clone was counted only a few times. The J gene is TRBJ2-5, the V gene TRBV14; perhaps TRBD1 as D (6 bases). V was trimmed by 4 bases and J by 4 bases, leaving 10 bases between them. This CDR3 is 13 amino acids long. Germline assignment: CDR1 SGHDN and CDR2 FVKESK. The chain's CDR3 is CASSLGGAETQYF. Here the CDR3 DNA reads TGTGCCAGCAGCCTTGGGGGCGCAGAGACCCAGTACTTC.

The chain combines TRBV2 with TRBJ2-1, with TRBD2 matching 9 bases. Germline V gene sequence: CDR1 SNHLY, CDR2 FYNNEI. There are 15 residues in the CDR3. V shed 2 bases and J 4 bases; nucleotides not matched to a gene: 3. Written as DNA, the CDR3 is TGTGCCAGCAGTGAAAGGACTAGCGTGTACAATGAGCAGTTCTTC. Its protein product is CASSERTSVYNEQFF.